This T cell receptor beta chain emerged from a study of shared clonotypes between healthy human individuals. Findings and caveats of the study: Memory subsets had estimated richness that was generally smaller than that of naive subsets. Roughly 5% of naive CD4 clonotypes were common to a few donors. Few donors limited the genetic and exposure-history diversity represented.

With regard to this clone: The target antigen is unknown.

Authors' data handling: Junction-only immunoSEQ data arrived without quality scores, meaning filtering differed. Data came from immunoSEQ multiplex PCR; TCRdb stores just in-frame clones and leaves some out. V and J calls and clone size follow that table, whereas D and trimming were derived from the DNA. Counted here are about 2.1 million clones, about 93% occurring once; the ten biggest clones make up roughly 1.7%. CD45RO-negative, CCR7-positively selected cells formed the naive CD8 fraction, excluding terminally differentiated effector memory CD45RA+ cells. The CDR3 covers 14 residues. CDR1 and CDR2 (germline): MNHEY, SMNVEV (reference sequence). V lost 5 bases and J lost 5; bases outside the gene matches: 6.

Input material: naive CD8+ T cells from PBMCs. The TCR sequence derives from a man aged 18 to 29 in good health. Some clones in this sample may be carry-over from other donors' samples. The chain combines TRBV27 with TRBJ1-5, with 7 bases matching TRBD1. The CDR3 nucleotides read TGTGCCAGCAGTATAAACAGGGGCGATCAGCCCCAGCATTTT. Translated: CASSINRGDQPQHF.